Here is one T cell receptor (beta chain) with its context. A much larger clone differs from this one at a single base, so this may be a read error. Uncontrolled infection, other autoimmune disease, pregnancy and lactation each barred patients from inclusion. This sample was included in a study of T cells in Graves' hyperthyroidism and ophthalmopathy. Amplified TCR beta CDR3 regions derived from RNA transcripts. Initially, a first-round RT-PCR of the TCR CDR3 employed the HTBI primer set. TCRdb reprocessed the multiplex PCR reads with MiXCR, giving one entry per CDR3 protein. The sample lists approximately 430,000 distinct CDR3 sequences, approximately 15% seen once, with approximately 13% in the top ten. From germline, CDR1 is LGHDT and CDR2 YNNKEL (reference sequence). The CDR3 runs 13 residues.

The sequenced sample consisted of blood. This sequence originates from a man younger than 35 with Graves' ophthalmopathy. V gene TRBV3-1 combines with J gene TRBJ1-1, with a tentative D call TRBD1 (5 bases). CDR3 amino acids: CASLQSGTTEALF. The CDR3 DNA reads TGTGCCAGCCTCCAGTCAGGGACCACTGAAGCTCTCTTT.